The source of this TCR beta chain is a study of human T cells and chemical hapten exposure. Study-level findings and limits: PT1 expanded TCR counts correlated positively with patch test score. Versus controls, significantly more large CDR3 similarity clusters arose from expanded TCRs. TCRs whose frequency exceeded 1 in 1000 remained the same following DPC sensitization.

TCRdb fed the RACE reads into MiXCR, producing one record per CDR3 protein. The sample comprises about 140,000 distinct CDR3 sequences, about 12% of which are singletons, and roughly 1.4% rests with the top ten. The V and J ends lost 2 bases and 2 bases, in that order; junction bases with no gene match: 7. The germline CDR1 and CDR2 sequences are SQVTM and ANQGSEA. The CDR3 contains 15 residues. As to time point: patch test 2, 6 weeks after DPC sensitization. Treatment given: therapeutic diphenylcyclopropenone sensitization with weekly scalp DPC. A word on this clonotype: Its antigen remains unknown.

The sequencing used whole blood, collected in connection with sensitization to the hapten diphenylcyclopropenone (DPC). The chain recombines TRBV29-1 with TRBJ1-1; TRBD1 matches 8 bases. This clonotype originated in a woman aged 45-59 years with alopecia areata. Some clones in this sample may be carry-over from other donors' samples. The CDR3 nucleotides read TGCAGCGTTGAATTGGGGACAGGAGCTAACACTGAAGCTTTCTTT. Its protein product is CSVELGTGANTEAFF.